A selection of T cell receptor beta chains follows, all from one sample in a study of T cells in narcolepsy. The table came from immunoSEQ multiplex PCR; TCRdb's copy has only in-frame clones and leaves some out. The data show 30,000 to 40,000 clones, about 85% seen once. The sequencing sample was made of CD45RA- memory CD4+ T cells from PBMCs. Every receptor here comes from a human donor with narcolepsy. The conserved cysteine and the conserved F or W are not part of the CDR3 here. Fields, in order: V gene, J gene, CDR3 protein.

V gene: TRBV6-5; J gene: TRBJ2-5; CDR3 protein: ASSYGDRFPETQY
V gene: TRBV28; J gene: TRBJ2-6; CDR3 protein: ASSLGGGANVLT
V gene: TRBV5-1; J gene: TRBJ1-5; CDR3 protein: ASSYGTDTNQPQH
V gene: TRBV9; J gene: TRBJ1-2; CDR3 protein: ASSEGQGINYGYT
V gene: TRBV28; J gene: TRBJ2-5; CDR3 protein: ASSQPPGLQETQY
V gene: TRBV7-2; J gene: TRBJ2-3; CDR3 protein: ASSLDGSTDTQY
V gene: TRBV10-3; J gene: TRBJ2-3; CDR3 protein: AISEAQTSTDTQY
V gene: TRBV4-3; J gene: TRBJ1-3; CDR3 protein: ASSRGRGLSRSGNTIY
V gene: TRBV5-8; J gene: TRBJ2-7; CDR3 protein: ASSLAGGTYEQY
V gene: TRBV6-4; J gene: TRBJ2-3; CDR3 protein: ASSRQGTDTQY
V gene: TRBV18; J gene: TRBJ2-7; CDR3 protein: ASSTGYIYEQY
V gene: TRBV5-8; J gene: TRBJ2-5; CDR3 protein: ASSLADRGQETQY
V gene: TRBV10-3; J gene: TRBJ1-1; CDR3 protein: AISRDSIEAF
V gene: TRBV7-2; J gene: TRBJ2-2; CDR3 protein: ASSLRLGMGELF
V gene: TRBV7-2; J gene: TRBJ2-5; CDR3 protein: ASSQPSLGTQY
V gene: TRBV9; J gene: TRBJ1-2; CDR3 protein: ASTRDTGINYGYT
V gene: TRBV15; J gene: TRBJ2-1; CDR3 protein: ATSRDGTGAPKKREQF